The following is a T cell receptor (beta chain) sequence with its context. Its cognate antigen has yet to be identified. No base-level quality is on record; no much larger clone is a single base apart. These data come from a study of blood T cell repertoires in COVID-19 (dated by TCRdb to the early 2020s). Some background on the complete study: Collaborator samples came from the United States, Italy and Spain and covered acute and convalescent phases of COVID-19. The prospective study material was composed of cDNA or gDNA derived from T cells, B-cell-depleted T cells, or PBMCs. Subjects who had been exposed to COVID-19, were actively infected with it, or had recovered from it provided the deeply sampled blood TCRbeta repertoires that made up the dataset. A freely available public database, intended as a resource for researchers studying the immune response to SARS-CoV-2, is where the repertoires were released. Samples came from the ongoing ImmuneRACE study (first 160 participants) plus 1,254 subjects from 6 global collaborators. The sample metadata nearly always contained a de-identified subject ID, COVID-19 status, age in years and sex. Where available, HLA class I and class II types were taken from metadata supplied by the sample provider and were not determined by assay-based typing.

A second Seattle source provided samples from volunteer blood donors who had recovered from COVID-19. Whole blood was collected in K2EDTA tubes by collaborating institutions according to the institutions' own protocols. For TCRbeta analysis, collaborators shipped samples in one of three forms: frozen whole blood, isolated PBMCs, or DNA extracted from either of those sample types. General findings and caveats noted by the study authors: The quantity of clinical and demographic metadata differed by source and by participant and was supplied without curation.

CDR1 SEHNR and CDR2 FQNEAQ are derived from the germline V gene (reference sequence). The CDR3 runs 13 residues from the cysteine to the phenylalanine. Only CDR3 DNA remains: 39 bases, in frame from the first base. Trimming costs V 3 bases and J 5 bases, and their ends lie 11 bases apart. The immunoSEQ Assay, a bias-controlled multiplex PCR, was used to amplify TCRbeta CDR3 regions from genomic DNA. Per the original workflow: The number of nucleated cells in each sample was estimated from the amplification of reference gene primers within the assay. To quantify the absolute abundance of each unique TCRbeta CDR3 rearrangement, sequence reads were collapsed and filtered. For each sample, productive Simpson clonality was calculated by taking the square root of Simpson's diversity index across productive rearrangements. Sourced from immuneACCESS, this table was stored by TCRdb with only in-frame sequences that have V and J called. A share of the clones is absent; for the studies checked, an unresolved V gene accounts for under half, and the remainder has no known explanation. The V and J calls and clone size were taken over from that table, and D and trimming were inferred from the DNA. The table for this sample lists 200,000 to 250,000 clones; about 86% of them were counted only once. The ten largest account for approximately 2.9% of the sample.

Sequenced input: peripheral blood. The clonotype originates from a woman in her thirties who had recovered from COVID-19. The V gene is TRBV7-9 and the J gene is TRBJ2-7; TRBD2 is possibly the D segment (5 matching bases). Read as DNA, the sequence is TGTGCCAGCAGCTTTGTCGGAGGAGACGAGCAGTACTTC. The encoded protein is CASSFVGGDEQYF.